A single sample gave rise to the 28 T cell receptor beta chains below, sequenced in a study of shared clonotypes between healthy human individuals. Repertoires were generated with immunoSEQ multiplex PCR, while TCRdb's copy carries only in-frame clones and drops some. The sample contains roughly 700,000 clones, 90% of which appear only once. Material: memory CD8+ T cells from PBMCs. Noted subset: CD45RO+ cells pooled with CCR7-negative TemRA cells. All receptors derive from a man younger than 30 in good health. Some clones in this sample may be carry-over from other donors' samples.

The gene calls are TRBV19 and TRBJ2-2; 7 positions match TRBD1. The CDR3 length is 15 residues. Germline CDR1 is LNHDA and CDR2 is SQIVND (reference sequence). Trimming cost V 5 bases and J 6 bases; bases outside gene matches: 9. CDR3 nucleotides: TGTGCCAGTAGTGCAGCCAGGGGGATGGCCGGGGAGCTGTTTTTT. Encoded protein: CASSAARGMAGELFF.

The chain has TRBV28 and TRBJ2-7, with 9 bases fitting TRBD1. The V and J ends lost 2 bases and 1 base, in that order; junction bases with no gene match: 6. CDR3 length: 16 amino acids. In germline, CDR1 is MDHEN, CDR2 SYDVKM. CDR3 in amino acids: CASSLGWDRVSYEQYF. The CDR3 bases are TGTGCCAGCAGTTTAGGTTGGGACAGGGTGTCCTACGAGCAGTACTTC.

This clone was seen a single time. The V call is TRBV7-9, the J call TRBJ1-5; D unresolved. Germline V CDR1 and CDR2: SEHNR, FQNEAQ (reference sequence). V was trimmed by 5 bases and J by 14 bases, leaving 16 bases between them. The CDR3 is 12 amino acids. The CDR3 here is CASSGPRSDKHF. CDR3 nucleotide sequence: TGTGCCAGCAGCGGCCCAAGGAGTGATAAGCATTTT.

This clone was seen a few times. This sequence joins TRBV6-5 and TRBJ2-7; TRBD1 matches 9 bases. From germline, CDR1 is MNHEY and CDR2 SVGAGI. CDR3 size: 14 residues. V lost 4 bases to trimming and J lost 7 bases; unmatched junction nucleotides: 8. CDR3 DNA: TGTGCCAGCAGTTTTGGGACAGGGCCTGGGGAGCAGTACTTC. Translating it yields CASSFGTGPGEQYF.

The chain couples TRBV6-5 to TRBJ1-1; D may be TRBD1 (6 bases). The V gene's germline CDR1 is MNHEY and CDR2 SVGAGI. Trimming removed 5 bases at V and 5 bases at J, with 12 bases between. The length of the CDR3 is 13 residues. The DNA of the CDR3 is TGTGCCAGCAGTCCATTTACAGGGACTGAAGCTTTCTTT. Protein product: CASSPFTGTEAFF.

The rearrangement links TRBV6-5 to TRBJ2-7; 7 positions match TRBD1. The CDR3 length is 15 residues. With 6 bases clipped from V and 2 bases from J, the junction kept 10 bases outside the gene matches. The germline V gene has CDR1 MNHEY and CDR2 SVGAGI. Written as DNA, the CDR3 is TGTGCCAGCAGACCAAAAGGGGGCGCGACCTACGAGCAGTACTTC. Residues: CASRPKGGATYEQYF.

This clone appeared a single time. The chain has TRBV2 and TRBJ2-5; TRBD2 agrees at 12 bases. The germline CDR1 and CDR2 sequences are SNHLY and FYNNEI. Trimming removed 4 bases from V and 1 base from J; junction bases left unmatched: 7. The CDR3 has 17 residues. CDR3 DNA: TGTGCCAGCAGTGCGGGACTAGCGGGTGGCGCCCAAGAGACCCAGTACTTC. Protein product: CASSAGLAGGAQETQYF.

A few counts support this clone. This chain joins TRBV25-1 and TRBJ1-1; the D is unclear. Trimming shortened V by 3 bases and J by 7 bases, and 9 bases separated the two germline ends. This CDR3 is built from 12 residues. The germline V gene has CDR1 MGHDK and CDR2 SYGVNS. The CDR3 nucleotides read TGTGCCAGCAGTGATCTGTATTTTGAAGCTTTCTTT. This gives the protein CASSDLYFEAFF.

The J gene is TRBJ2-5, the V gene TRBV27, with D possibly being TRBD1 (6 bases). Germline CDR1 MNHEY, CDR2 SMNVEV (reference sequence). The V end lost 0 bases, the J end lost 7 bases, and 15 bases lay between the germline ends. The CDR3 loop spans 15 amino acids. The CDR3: CASSLSDSHRLTQYF. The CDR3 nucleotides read TGTGCCAGCAGTTTATCGGACAGCCATCGGTTGACCCAGTACTTC.

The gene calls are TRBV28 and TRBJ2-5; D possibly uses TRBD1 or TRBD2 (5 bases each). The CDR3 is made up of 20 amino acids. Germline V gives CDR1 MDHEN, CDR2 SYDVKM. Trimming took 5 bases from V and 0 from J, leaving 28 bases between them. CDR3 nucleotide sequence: TGTGCCAGCAGTCCCCCTCGGACACCGGACTTACCTTCGTACCAAGAGACCCAGTACTTC. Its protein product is CASSPPRTPDLPSYQETQYF.

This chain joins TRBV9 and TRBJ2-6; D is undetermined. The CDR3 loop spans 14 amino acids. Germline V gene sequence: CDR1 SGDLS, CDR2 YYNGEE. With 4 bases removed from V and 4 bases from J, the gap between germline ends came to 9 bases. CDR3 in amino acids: CASSPDHGANVLTF. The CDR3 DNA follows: TGTGCCAGCAGCCCCGACCACGGGGCCAACGTCCTGACTTTC.

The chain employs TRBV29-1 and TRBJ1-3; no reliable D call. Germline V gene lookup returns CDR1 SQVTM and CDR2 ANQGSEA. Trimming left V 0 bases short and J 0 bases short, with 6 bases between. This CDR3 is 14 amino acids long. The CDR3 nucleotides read TGCAGCGTTGAAGAGCAGAGCTCTGGAAACACCATATATTTT. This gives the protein CSVEEQSSGNTIYF.

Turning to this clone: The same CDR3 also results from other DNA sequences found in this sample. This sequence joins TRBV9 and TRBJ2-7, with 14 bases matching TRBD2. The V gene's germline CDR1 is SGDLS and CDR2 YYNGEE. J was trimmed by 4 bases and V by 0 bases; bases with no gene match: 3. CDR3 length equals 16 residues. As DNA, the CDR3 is TGTGCCAGCAGCGTAGGACTAGCGGGAGGGCCGTACGAGCAGTACTTC. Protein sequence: CASSVGLAGGPYEQYF.

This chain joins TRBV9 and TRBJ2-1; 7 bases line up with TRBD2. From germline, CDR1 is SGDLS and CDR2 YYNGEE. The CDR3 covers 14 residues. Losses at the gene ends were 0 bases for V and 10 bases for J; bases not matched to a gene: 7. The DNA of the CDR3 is TGTGCCAGCAGCGTAGCGGGAGGTTCCCGGGAGCAGTTCTTC. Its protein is CASSVAGGSREQFF.

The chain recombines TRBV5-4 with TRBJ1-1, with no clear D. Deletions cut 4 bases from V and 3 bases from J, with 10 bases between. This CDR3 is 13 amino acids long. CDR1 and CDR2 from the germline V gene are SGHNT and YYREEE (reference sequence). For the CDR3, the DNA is TGTGCCAGCAGCCAAGAGAGGGACACTGAAGCTTTCTTT. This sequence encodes CASSQERDTEAFF. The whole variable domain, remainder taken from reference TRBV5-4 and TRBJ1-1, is ETGVTQSPTHLIKTRGQQVTLRCSSQSGHNTVSWYQQALGQGPQFIFQYYREEENGRGNFPPRFSGLQFPNYSSELNVNALELDDSALYLCASSQERDTEAFFGQGTRLTVV.

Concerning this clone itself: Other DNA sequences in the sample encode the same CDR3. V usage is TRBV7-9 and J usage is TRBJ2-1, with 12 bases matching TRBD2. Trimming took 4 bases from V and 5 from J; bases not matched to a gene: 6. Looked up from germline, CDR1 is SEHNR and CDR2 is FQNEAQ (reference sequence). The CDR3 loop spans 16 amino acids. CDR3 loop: CASSSLAGGPDNEQFF. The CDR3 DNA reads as TGTGCCAGCAGCTCCCTAGCGGGAGGGCCCGACAATGAGCAGTTCTTC.

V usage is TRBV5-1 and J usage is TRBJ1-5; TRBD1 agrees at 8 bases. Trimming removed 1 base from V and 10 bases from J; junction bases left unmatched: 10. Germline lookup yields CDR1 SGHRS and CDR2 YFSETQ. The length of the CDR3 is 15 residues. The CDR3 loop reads CASSLTGGTGGPQHF. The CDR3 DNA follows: TGCGCCAGCAGCTTGACCGGGGGTACAGGGGGTCCCCAGCATTTT.

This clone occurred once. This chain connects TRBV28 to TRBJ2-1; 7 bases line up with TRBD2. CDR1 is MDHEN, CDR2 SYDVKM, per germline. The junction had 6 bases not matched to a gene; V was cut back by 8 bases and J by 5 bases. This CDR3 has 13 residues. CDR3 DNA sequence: TGTGCCAGCGGAGGGCTAGCGGACAATGAGCAGTTCTTC. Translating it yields CASGGLADNEQFF.

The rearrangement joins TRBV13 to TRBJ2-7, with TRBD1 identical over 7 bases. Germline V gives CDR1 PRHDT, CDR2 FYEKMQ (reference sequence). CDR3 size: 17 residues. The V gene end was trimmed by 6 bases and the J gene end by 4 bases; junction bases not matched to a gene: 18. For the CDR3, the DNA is TGTGCCAGCAGATCAACCGCCGGGACAGAGAACTTTTACGAGCAGTACTTC. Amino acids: CASRSTAGTENFYEQYF.

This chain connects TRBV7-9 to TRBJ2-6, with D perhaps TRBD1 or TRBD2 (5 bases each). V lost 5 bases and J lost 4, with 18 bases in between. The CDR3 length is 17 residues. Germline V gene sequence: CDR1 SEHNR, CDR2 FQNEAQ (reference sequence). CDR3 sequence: CASSLRDQVSGANVLTF. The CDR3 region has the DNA TGTGCCAGCAGCCTCCGGGACCAGGTCTCCGGGGCCAACGTCCTGACTTTC.

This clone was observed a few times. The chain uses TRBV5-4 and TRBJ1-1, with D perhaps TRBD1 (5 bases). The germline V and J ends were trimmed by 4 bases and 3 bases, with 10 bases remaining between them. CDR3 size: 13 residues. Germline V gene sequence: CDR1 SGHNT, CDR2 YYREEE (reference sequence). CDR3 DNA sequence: TGTGCCAGCAGCCAGCCAGGGTACACTGAAGCTTTCTTT. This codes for CASSQPGYTEAFF. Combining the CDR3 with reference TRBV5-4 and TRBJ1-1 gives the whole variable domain ETGVTQSPTHLIKTRGQQVTLRCSSQSGHNTVSWYQQALGQGPQFIFQYYREEENGRGNFPPRFSGLQFPNYSSELNVNALELDDSALYLCASSQPGYTEAFFGQGTRLTVV.

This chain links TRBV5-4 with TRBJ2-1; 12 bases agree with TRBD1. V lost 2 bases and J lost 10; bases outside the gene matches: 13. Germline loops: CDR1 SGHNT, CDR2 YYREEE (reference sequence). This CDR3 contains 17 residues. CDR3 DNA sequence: TGTGCCAGCAGCTTCAGGTCCCGGGACAGGGGGCGCATGGAGCAGTTCTTC. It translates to CASSFRSRDRGRMEQFF.

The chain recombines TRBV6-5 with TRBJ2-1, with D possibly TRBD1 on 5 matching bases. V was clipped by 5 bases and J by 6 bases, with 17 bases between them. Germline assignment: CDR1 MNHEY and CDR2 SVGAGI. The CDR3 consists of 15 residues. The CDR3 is CASSPWTSPGNEQFF. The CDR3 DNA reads TGTGCCAGCAGTCCTTGGACATCCCCGGGCAATGAGCAGTTCTTC.

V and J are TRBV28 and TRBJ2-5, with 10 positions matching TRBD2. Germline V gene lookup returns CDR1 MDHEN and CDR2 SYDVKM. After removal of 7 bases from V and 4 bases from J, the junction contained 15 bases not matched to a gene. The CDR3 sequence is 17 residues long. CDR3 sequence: CASTLGPKREGAETQYF. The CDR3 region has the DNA TGTGCCAGCACCTTGGGTCCGAAGCGGGAGGGCGCAGAGACCCAGTACTTC.

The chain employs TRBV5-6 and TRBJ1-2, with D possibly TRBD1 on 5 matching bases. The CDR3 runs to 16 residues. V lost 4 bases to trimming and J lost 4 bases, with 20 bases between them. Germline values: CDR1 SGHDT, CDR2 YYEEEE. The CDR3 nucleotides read TGTGCCAGCAGCGGGGGTAGCGCCCTACCCGTCTATGGCTACACCTTC. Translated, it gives CASSGGSALPVYGYTF.

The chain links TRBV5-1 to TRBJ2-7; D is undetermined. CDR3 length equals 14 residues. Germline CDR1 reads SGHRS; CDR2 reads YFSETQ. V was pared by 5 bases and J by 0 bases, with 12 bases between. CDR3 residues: CASSKGRASYEQYF. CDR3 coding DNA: TGCGCCAGCAGTAAAGGACGAGCCTCCTACGAGCAGTACTTC.

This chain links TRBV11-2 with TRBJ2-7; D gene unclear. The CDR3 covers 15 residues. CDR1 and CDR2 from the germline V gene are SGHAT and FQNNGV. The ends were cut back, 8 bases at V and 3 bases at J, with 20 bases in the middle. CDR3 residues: CASRLGTAAFYEQYF. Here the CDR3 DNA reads TGTGCCAGCCGTTTAGGTACAGCAGCCTTCTACGAGCAGTACTTC.

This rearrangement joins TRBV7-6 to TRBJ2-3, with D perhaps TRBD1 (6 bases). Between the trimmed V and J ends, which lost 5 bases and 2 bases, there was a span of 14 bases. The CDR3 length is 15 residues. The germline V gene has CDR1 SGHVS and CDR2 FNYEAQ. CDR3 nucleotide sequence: TGTGCCAGCAGCCCCGCGTCGGGACACACAGATACGCAGTATTTT. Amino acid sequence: CASSPASGHTDTQYF. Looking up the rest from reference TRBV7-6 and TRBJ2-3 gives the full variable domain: GAGVSQSPRYKVTKRGQDVALRCDPISGHVSLYWYRQALGQGPEFLTYFNYEAQQDKSGLPNDRFSAERPEGSISTLTIQRTEQRDSAMYRCASSPASGHTDTQYFGPGTRLTVL.